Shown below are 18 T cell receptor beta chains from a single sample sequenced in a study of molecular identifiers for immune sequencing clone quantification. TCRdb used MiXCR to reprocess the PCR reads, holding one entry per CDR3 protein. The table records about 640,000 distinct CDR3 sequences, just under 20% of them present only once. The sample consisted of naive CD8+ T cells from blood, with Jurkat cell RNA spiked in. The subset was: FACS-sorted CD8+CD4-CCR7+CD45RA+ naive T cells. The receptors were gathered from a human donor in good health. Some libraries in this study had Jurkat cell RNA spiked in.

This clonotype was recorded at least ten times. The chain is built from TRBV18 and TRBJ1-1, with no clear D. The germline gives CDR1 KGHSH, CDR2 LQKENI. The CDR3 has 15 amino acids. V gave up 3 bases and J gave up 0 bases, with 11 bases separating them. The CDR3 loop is CASSPSGEMNTEAFF. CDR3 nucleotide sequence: TGTGCCAGCTCACCGAGCGGGGAGATGAACACTGAAGCTTTCTTT. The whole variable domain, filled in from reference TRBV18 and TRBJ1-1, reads NAGVMQNPRHLVRRRGQEARLRCSPMKGHSHVYWYRQLPEEGLKFMVYLQKENIIDESGMPKERFSAEFPKEGPSILRIQQVVRGDSAAYFCASSPSGEMNTEAFFGQGTRLTVV.

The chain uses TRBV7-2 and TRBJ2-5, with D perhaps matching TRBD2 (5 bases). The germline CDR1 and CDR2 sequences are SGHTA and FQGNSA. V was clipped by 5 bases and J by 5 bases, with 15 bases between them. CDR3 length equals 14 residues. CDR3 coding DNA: TGTGCCAGCAGCGGATCTGGAGCGGCGGAGACCCAGTACTTC. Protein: CASSGSGAAETQYF. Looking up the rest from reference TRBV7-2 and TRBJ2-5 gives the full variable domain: GAGVSQSPSNKVTEKGKDVELRCDPISGHTALYWYRQSLGQGLEFLIYFQGNSAPDKSGLPSDRFSAERTGGSVSTLTIQRTQQEDSAVYLCASSGSGAAETQYFGPGTRLLVL.

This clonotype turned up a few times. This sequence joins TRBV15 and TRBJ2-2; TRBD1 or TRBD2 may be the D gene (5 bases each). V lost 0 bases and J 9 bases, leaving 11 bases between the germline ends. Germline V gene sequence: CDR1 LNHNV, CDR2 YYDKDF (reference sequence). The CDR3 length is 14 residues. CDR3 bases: TGTGCCACCAGCAGAGATTTAGGGGACCGGGAGCTGTTTTTT. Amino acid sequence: CATSRDLGDRELFF.

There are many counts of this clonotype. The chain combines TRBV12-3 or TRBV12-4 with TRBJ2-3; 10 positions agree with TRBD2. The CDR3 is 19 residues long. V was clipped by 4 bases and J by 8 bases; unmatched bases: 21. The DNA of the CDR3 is TGTGCCAGCAGTTCAGACGTGCCGGGACTAGCGCTACATTCTTCTACGCAGTATTTT. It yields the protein CASSSDVPGLALHSSTQYF.

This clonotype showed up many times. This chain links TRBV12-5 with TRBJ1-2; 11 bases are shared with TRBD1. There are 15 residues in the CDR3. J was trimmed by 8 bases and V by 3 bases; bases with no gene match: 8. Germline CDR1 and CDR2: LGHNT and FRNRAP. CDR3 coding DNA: TGTGCTAGTGGTTTCGGACAGGGGGCGCAAGGCGGCTACACCTTC. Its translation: CASGFGQGAQGGYTF.

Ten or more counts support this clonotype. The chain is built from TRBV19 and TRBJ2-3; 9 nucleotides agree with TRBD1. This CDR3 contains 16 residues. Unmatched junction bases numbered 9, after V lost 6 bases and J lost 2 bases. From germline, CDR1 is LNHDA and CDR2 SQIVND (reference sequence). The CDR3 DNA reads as TGTGCCAGTAGGAACCCGGGACAGGGATTCACAGATACGCAGTATTTT. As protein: CASRNPGQGFTDTQYF.

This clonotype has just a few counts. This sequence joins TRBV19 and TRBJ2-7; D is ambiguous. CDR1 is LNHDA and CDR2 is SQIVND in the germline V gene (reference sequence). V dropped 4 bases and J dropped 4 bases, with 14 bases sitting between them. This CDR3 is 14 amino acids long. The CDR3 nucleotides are TGTGCCAGTAGTAGCCTAGTGAATTCGTACGAGCAGTACTTC. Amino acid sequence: CASSSLVNSYEQYF.

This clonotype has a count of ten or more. For the CDR3, the DNA is TGTGCCAGCAGCCCACCAGGCGGGAGAGGAAATGAGCAGTTCTTC. Translated, it gives CASSPPGGRGNEQFF. V and J are TRBV9 and TRBJ2-1; TRBD2 matches at 7 bases. J was trimmed by 7 bases and V by 4 bases; bases with no gene match: 11. Germline-derived CDR1 and CDR2 are SGDLS and YYNGEE. CDR3 size: 15 residues.

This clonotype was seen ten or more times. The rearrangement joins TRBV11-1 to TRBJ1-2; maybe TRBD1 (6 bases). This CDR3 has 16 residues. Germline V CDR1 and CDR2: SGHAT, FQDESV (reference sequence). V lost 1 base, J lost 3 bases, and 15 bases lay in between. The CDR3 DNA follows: TGTGCCAGCAGCTTAGTCCCCGACAGGAGAGACTATGGCTACACCTTC. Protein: CASSLVPDRRDYGYTF.

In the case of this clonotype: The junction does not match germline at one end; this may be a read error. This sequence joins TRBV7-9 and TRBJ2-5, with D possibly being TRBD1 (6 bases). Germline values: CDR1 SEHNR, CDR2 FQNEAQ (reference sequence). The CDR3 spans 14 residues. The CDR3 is CASSLAGAQETQCF. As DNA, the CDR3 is TGTGCCAGCAGCTTAGCGGGGGCCCAAGAGACCCAGTGCTTC.

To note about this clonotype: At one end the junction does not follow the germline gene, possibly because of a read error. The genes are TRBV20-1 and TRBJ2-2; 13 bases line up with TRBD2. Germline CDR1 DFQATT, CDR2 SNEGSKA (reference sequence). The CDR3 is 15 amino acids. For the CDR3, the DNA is TGCAGTGCCCGAACTAGCGGGGGGGCCACCGGGGATCTGTTTTTT. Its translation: CSARTSGGATGDLFF.

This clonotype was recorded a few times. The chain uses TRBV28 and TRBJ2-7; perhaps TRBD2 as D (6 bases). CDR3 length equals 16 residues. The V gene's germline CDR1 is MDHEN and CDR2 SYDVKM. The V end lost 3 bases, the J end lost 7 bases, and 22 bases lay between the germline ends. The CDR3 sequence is CASSLNWQEGSGEQYF. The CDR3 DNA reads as TGTGCCAGCAGTTTGAACTGGCAGGAGGGGTCGGGGGAGCAGTACTTC.

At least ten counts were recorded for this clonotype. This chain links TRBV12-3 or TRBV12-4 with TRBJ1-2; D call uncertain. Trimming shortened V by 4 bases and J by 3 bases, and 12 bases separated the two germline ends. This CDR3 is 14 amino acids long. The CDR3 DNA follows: TGTGCCAGCAGTTCAACCGACCGATACTATGGCTACACCTTC. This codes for CASSSTDRYYGYTF.

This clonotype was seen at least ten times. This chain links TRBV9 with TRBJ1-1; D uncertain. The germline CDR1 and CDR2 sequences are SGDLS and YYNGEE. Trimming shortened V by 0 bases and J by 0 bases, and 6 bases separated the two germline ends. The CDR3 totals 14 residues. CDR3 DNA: TGTGCCAGCAGCGTAGCGGCCATGAACACTGAAGCTTTCTTT. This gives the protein CASSVAAMNTEAFF.

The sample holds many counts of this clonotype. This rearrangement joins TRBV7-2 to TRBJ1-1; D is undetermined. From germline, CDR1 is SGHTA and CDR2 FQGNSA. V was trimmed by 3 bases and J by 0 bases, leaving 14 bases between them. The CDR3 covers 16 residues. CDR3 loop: CASSFLNVEMNTEAFF. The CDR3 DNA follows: TGTGCCAGCAGCTTTCTCAACGTTGAGATGAACACTGAAGCTTTCTTT. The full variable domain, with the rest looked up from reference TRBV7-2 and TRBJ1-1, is GAGVSQSPSNKVTEKGKDVELRCDPISGHTALYWYRQSLGQGLEFLIYFQGNSAPDKSGLPSDRFSAERTGGSVSTLTIQRTQQEDSAVYLCASSFLNVEMNTEAFFGQGTRLTVV.

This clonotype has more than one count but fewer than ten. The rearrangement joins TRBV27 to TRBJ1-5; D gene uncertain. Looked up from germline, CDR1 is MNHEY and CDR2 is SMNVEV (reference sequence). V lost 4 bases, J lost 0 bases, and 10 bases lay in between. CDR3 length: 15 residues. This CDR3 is CASSSHSISNQPQHF. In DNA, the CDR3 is TGTGCCAGCAGTTCCCACAGCATTAGCAATCAGCCCCAGCATTTT.

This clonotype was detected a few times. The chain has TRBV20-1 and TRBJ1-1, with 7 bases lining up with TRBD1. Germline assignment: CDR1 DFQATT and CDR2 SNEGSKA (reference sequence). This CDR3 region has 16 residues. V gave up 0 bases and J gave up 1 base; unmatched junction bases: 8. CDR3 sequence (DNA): TGCAGTGCTAGAGATTTACAGGGGACTAGGAACACTGAAGCTTTCTTT. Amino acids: CSARDLQGTRNTEAFF.

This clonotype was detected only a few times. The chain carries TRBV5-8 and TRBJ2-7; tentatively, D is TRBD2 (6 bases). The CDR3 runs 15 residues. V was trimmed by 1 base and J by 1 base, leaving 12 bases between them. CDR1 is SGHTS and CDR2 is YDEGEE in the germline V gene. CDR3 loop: CASSLRLRESYEQYF. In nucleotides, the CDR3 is TGTGCCAGCAGCTTGAGGTTGCGGGAATCCTACGAGCAGTACTTC.